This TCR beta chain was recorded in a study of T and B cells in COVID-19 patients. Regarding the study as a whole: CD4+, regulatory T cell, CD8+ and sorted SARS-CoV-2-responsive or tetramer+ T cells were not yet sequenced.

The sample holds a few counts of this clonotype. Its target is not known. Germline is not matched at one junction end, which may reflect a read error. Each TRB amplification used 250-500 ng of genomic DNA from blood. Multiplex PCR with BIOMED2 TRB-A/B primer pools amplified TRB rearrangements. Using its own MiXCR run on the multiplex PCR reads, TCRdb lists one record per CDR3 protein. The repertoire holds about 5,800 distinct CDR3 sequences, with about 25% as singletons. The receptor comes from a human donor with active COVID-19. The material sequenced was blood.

The CDR3 region has the DNA TGTGCCAGCAGTGACTCGTATATGGCGGGCTACAATGAGCAGTTCTTC. Translating it yields CASSDSYMAGYNEQFF. The chain combines TRBV6-5 with TRBJ2-1; possible D gene TRBD2, 5 bases. CDR3 length: 16 amino acids. In germline, CDR1 is MNHEY, CDR2 SVGAGI.